These T cell receptor beta chains were read from a single sample in a study of sequential checkpoint blockade in melanoma. TCRdb keeps only in-frame clones here, not all; method: immunoSEQ multiplex PCR. The sample has around 34,000 clones, 82% seen once. This specimen was CD8+ T cells sorted from blood (inferred from file names), taken from a patient given nivolumab and ipilimumab in sequence. The source is a human donor with melanoma. CDR3s include the opening cysteine and the closing phenylalanine or tryptophan. D genes are given only for firm matches. Not all rows give a size; the values are once, few, many and, for expanded clones, a class.

abundance	d_gene	v_gene	j_gene	CDR3aa	CDR3nt
few	TRBD1	TRBV5-8	TRBJ1-5	CASSLGTGGAVQPQHF	TGTGCCAGCAGCTTGGGGACAGGGGGCGCGGTACAGCCCCAGCATTTT
-	TRBD1	TRBV5-6	TRBJ1-2	CASSLGDRPYSYTF	TGTGCCAGCAGCCTGGGGGACAGGCCTTACAGCTACACCTTC
once	TRBD2	TRBV7-6	TRBJ2-1	CASSPGTSGRSYNEQFF	TGTGCCAGCAGCCCAGGGACTAGCGGGAGGTCCTACAATGAGCAGTTCTTC
-	-	TRBV28	TRBJ1-1	CASSSTQRRKAFF	TGTGCCAGCAGTTCAACTCAAAGGAGGAAAGCTTTCTTT
-	TRBD2	TRBV7-9	TRBJ2-7	CASSLDSSGRALDEQYF	TGTGCCAGCAGCTTAGATTCTAGCGGGAGGGCTCTTGACGAGCAGTACTTC
few	TRBD2	TRBV9	TRBJ2-3	CASSASAGGADTQYF	TGTGCCAGCAGCGCTAGCGCGGGGGGGGCAGATACGCAGTATTTT
-	-	TRBV27	TRBJ2-1	CASSLWGLPAYNEQFF	TGTGCCAGCAGTTTATGGGGACTTCCCGCCTACAATGAGCAGTTCTTC
-	-	TRBV9	TRBJ1-1	CASSVEGGVGTEAFF	TGTGCCAGCAGCGTAGAAGGAGGGGTGGGCACTGAAGCTTTCTTT
-	-	TRBV5-6	TRBJ1-1	CATGWGGGGDTEAFF	TGTGCCACCGGATGGGGGGGCGGAGGGGACACTGAAGCTTTCTTT
few	-	TRBV14	TRBJ2-7	CASSPLGGTYEQYF	TGTGCCAGCAGCCCTCTTGGTGGCACCTACGAGCAGTACTTC
-	-	TRBV6-5	TRBJ1-2	CASSYSGGAFYGYTF	TGTGCCAGCAGTTACTCAGGAGGGGCTTTCTATGGCTACACCTTC
-	-	TRBV2	TRBJ1-1	CAVPGHKMNTEAFF	TGTGCCGTACCGGGACATAAGATGAACACTGAAGCTTTCTTT
-	-	TRBV10-2	TRBJ1-5	CASSDGSNQPQHF	TGCGCCAGCAGTGACGGTAGCAATCAGCCCCAGCATTTT
-	-	TRBV28	TRBJ2-3	CASTPAGLADTQYF	TGTGCCAGCACTCCCGCGGGTCTGGCAGATACGCAGTATTTT
once	TRBD1	TRBV4-3	TRBJ1-6	CASSLDRESPLHF	TGCGCCAGCAGCCTGGACAGGGAATCACCCCTCCACTTT
-	TRBD2	TRBV7-9	TRBJ2-3	CASSLNREEYF	TGTGCCAGCAGCTTAAACCGGGAGGAGTATTTT
-	-	TRBV27	TRBJ1-2	CASRQAANYGYTF	TGTGCCAGCAGGCAGGCCGCTAACTATGGCTACACCTTC
-	TRBD1	TRBV27	TRBJ1-2	CASSSPVGQGLLYGYTF	TGTGCCAGCAGTTCCCCCGTGGGACAGGGATTACTCTATGGCTACACCTTC
once	-	TRBV6-6	TRBJ2-5	CASSSGVFATQYF	TGTGCCAGCAGTTCGGGGGTTTTTGCGACCCAGTACTTC
-	-	TRBV6-1	TRBJ2-7	CASSEYGRNEQYF	TGTGCCAGCAGTGAATATGGCAGAAACGAGCAGTACTTC
-	-	TRBV28	TRBJ1-2	CASSPRGGYGYTF	TGTGCCAGCAGTCCGAGGGGGGGCTATGGCTACACCTTC
-	TRBD1	TRBV15	TRBJ1-2	CATSRARDRPDYGYTF	TGTGCCACCAGCAGAGCCCGGGACAGACCTGACTATGGCTACACCTTC
-	-	TRBV2	TRBJ2-7	CATRYRETYEQYF	TGTGCCACCCGTTACAGGGAAACCTACGAGCAGTACTTC
-	TRBD1	TRBV13	TRBJ1-2	CASSFGTGSYGYTF	TGTGCCAGCAGCTTCGGGACAGGGAGCTATGGCTACACCTTC
-	TRBD1	TRBV15	TRBJ1-1	CATSRYSGTGTGFAEAFF	TGTGCCACCAGCAGATACTCGGGAACCGGGACAGGGTTCGCTGAAGCTTTCTTT
-	-	TRBV7-8	TRBJ1-2	CASSSGTAFYGYTF	TGTGCCAGCAGCTCCGGGACTGCTTTCTATGGCTACACCTTC
-	TRBD1	TRBV2	TRBJ2-2	CATGQGTSPGELFF	TGTGCCACCGGACAGGGGACGAGCCCCGGGGAGCTGTTTTTT
-	TRBD1	TRBV28	TRBJ2-1	CASSSFNRGFSYNEQFF	TGTGCCAGCAGTTCTTTCAACAGGGGATTCTCCTACAATGAGCAGTTCTTC
-	-	TRBV4-3	TRBJ2-3	CASSQDVHESDTQYF	TGCGCCAGCAGCCAAGATGTTCACGAGTCAGATACGCAGTATTTT
-	TRBD1	TRBV6-5	TRBJ1-3	CASSYSGTEGNTIYF	TGTGCCAGCAGTTACTCCGGGACAGAGGGAAACACCATATATTTT
-	TRBD1	TRBV27	TRBJ2-7	CASSFRDRYGEQYF	TGTGCCAGCAGTTTCCGGGACAGGTACGGGGAGCAGTACTTC
-	TRBD2	TRBV11-2	TRBJ2-7	CASSSLPGLAGDEQYF	TGTGCCAGCAGCTCCCTGCCGGGACTAGCGGGGGACGAGCAGTACTTC
-	TRBD1	TRBV19	TRBJ2-7	CASSLGTGVFGDQYF	TGTGCCAGTAGTCTCGGGACAGGGGTATTCGGCGATCAGTACTTC
-	-	TRBV27	TRBJ2-1	CASSLYPGPYNEQFF	TGTGCCAGCAGTTTATATCCAGGGCCATACAATGAGCAGTTCTTC
-	TRBD2	TRBV6-5	TRBJ2-7	CASRDSAGGPYEQYF	TGTGCCAGCAGGGATTCAGCGGGAGGGCCCTACGAGCAGTACTTC
-	-	TRBV7-8	TRBJ2-7	CASSLSGFEQYF	TGTGCCAGCAGCTTATCGGGGTTCGAGCAGTACTTC
-	-	TRBV11-2	TRBJ1-1	CASSLGGLEAFF	TGTGCCAGCAGCTTAGGTGGCCTTGAAGCTTTCTTT
-	-	TRBV7-3	TRBJ2-1	CASSLNFGSYNEQFF	TGTGCCAGCAGCTTAAACTTCGGCTCCTACAATGAGCAGTTCTTC
-	TRBD2	TRBV10-3	TRBJ2-3	CAISENTSGGAPDTQYF	TGTGCCATCAGTGAGAACACTAGCGGGGGGGCACCAGATACGCAGTATTTT
-	TRBD2	TRBV28	TRBJ2-1	CASSLSGSNNEQFF	TGTGCCAGCAGCCTTAGCGGGAGCAACAATGAGCAGTTCTTC
-	TRBD2	TRBV9	TRBJ2-1	CASSAKDGTSGTNEQFF	TGTGCCAGCAGCGCGAAGGACGGGACTAGCGGGACAAATGAGCAGTTCTTC
-	-	TRBV4-1	TRBJ2-7	CASSRTAIYEQYF	TGCGCCAGCAGTCGGACAGCTATCTACGAGCAGTACTTC
few	TRBD1	TRBV2	TRBJ2-3	CASSGWDSRTDTQYF	TGTGCCAGCAGTGGTTGGGACAGCCGCACAGATACGCAGTATTTT
-	-	TRBV27	TRBJ1-1	CASSRLRGRTEAFF	TGTGCCAGCAGTCGCCTCCGGGGAAGGACTGAAGCTTTCTTT
-	TRBD1	TRBV6-6	TRBJ2-7	CASGYAHRDRTYEQYF	TGTGCCAGCGGTTACGCACACCGGGACAGAACATACGAGCAGTACTTC
-	TRBD1	TRBV6-5	TRBJ2-7	CASSVGQLYEQYF	TGTGCCAGCAGTGTGGGACAGCTTTACGAGCAGTACTTC
once	-	TRBV5-1	TRBJ2-3	CASMSSDPDTQYF	TGCGCCAGCATGTCTAGCGACCCAGATACGCAGTATTTT
few	TRBD2	TRBV19	TRBJ2-1	CASMTERDYNEQFF	TGTGCCAGTATGACCGAGCGGGACTACAATGAGCAGTTCTTC
-	-	TRBV6-5	TRBJ1-1	CASSYWRTSRNTEAFF	TGTGCCAGCAGTTACTGGCGGACAAGTCGAAACACTGAAGCTTTCTTT
-	TRBD2	TRBV7-2	TRBJ2-1	CASMPAQRGGDEQFF	TGTGCCAGCATGCCCGCTCAGCGGGGGGGCGATGAGCAGTTCTTC
-	-	TRBV4-1	TRBJ1-1	CASSRPQAGRMNTEAFF	TGCGCCAGCAGTCGACCCCAAGCGGGGCGTATGAACACTGAAGCTTTCTTT
-	-	TRBV25-1	TRBJ1-2	CASSASDRPPFGYTF	TGTGCCAGCAGCGCCTCCGACAGACCCCCCTTTGGCTACACCTTC
few	-	TRBV9	TRBJ2-1	CAAGKDNEQFF	TGTGCCGCGGGGAAGGACAATGAGCAGTTCTTC